This TCR beta chain was profiled in a study of Graves' ophthalmopathy and Graves' hyperthyroidism. As to this clonotype: One end of the junction fails to match germline, which may point to a read error.

The CDR3 consists of 11 residues. Germline CDR1 ENHRY, CDR2 SYGVKD. Amplification targeted the TCR beta CDR3 regions, with RNA transcripts as the source material. RT-PCR in the first round used HTBI primers; a second-round multiplex PCR followed. In TCRdb, the multiplex PCR reads were re-called with MiXCR into one record per CDR3 protein. The sample has more than 1,000,000 distinct CDR3 sequences; about 36% are singletons. The clonotype was recovered from an adult man with Graves' hyperthyroidism. Sequenced: peripheral blood or thyroid tissue (not recorded which). The chain employs TRBV10-3 and TRBJ2-3, with D hard to call. As DNA, the CDR3 is TGTGCCAGCAGTCCCCTTGATACGCAGTATTTT. Protein sequence: CASSPLDTQYF.